These 31 T cell receptor beta chains share one sample of origin, sequenced in a study of blood T cell repertoires in COVID-19 (dated by TCRdb to the early 2020s). Libraries were prepared through the immunoSEQ multiplex PCR assay. What TCRdb holds here is the immuneACCESS table cut down to in-frame rearrangements. Part of the clones is not present; checked against another copy, under half of the missing clones reflect an unresolved V gene, and the others are unexplained. Across this sample there are around 150,000 clones, with 87% seen only once. The ten largest clones take up about 4% of the sample. The specimen sequenced was peripheral blood. The source is a woman between 55 and 75 years old with active or convalescent COVID-19.

CDR3 residues: CASIATSGTRTGELFF. CDR3 nucleotides: TGTGCCAGCATTGCGACATCCGGGACTAGAACCGGGGAGCTGTTTTTT. The rearrangement uses TRBV7-2 and TRBJ2-2; 8 nucleotides match TRBD2. The germline V gene has CDR1 SGHTA and CDR2 FQGNSA. Germline trimming cut 7 bases from V and 5 bases from J; bases unmatched to any gene: 12. The CDR3 runs 16 residues.

V is TRBV7-9 and J is TRBJ1-2; D remains ambiguous. Trimming pared 0 bases from V and 5 bases from J, leaving 7 bases between. The CDR3 sequence is 13 residues long. CDR1 is SEHNR and CDR2 is FQNEAQ in the germline V gene (reference sequence). CDR3: CASSLAGSYGYTF. CDR3 nucleotides: TGTGCCAGCAGCTTAGCTGGTAGTTATGGCTACACCTTC.

The gene calls are TRBV11-2 and TRBJ1-6, with a weak D call TRBD1 (5 bases). The CDR3 contains 16 residues. Trimming took off 0 bases at V and 6 bases at J, with 12 bases between the two ends. The V gene's germline CDR1 is SGHAT and CDR2 FQNNGV. CDR3 residues: CASSLDWGRPNSPLHF. CDR3 DNA sequence: TGTGCCAGCAGCTTAGATTGGGGCCGACCTAATTCACCCCTCCACTTT.

The rearrangement joins TRBV10-1 to TRBJ2-7, with 7 bases aligning to TRBD1. The CDR3 length is 15 residues. V lost 6 bases, J lost 2 bases, and 10 bases stayed unmatched. The germline gives CDR1 WNHNN, CDR2 SYGVQD (reference sequence). The CDR3 DNA reads TGCGCCAGCAGCGGATACCGGGACAGACCCTACGAGCAGTACTTC. Protein product: CASSGYRDRPYEQYF.

V gene TRBV4-3 combines with J gene TRBJ1-6; no definite D call. Trimming took off 1 base at V and 3 bases at J, with 10 bases between the two ends. The V gene's germline CDR1 is LGHNA and CDR2 YSLEER. The CDR3 is made up of 16 amino acids. CDR3 DNA sequence: TGCGCCAGCAGCCAAGCCCCCGGTGACTATAATTCACCCCTCCACTTT. As protein: CASSQAPGDYNSPLHF.

The V gene is TRBV5-5, the J gene TRBJ2-2; D is uncertain. Germline V gene data show CDR1 as SGHKS and CDR2 as YYEKEE (reference sequence). Trimming stripped 2 bases from V and 1 base from J, with 6 bases between. This CDR3 region has 14 residues. CDR3 residues: CASSFSGNTGELFF. The CDR3, as DNA: TGTGCCAGCAGCTTTTCAGGGAACACCGGGGAGCTGTTTTTT.

CDR3 amino acids: CASSQKGDGYTF. CDR3 DNA sequence: TGTGCCAGTAGCCAAAAGGGGGACGGCTACACCTTC. The chain has TRBV19 and TRBJ1-2; D might be TRBD1 (6 bases). CDR1 LNHDA and CDR2 SQIVND come from the germline V gene (reference sequence). The CDR3 sequence is 12 residues long. With 6 bases removed from V and 8 bases from J, the gap between germline ends came to 13 bases. The full variable domain, in which reference TRBV19 and TRBJ1-2 provide the parts outside the CDR3, is DGGITQSPKYLFRKEGQNVTLSCEQNLNHDAMYWYRQDPGQGLRLIYYSQIVNDFQKGDIAEGYSVSREKKESFPLTVTSAQKNPTAFYLCASSQKGDGYTFGSGTRLTVV.

The chain recombines TRBV10-1 with TRBJ1-2; a possible D gene is TRBD1 (6 bases). Germline loops: CDR1 WNHNN, CDR2 SYGVQD (reference sequence). The CDR3 contains 12 residues. Trimming took 5 bases from V and 4 from J, leaving 8 bases between them. The CDR3 protein is CASSSDSYGYTF. CDR3 bases: TGCGCCAGCAGTTCGGACAGCTATGGCTACACCTTC.

The chain joins TRBV9 to TRBJ1-2; D unresolved. This CDR3 is built from 13 residues. The V and J ends lost 3 bases and 7 bases respectively, with 13 bases between them. The germline V gene has CDR1 SGDLS and CDR2 YYNGEE. DNA for the CDR3: TGTGCCAGCAGCGCAGGAATGGGAGGTGGCTACACCTTC. Translating it yields CASSAGMGGGYTF.

V gene TRBV7-9 combines with J gene TRBJ2-3, with 9 bases identical to TRBD2. Germline V CDR1 and CDR2: SEHNR, FQNEAQ (reference sequence). The CDR3 has 15 amino acids. V was pared by 3 bases and J by 1 base, with 2 bases of the junction left unmatched. In DNA, the CDR3 is TGTGCCAGCAGCTTCGGGACTAGCCGCACAGATACGCAGTATTTT. This translates into CASSFGTSRTDTQYF.

This clone was observed a few times. The gene calls are TRBV3-1 (or the pseudogene TRBV3-2) and TRBJ1-4, with D uncertain. V was trimmed by 4 bases and J by 7 bases, leaving 10 bases between them. This CDR3 has 13 amino acids. CDR1 is LGHDT, CDR2 YNNKEL, per germline (reference sequence). CDR3 residues: CASSPHPGEKLFF. DNA for the CDR3: TGTGCCAGCAGCCCCCACCCCGGTGAAAAACTGTTTTTT.

The chain links TRBV9 to TRBJ1-4; TRBD1 matches 9 bases. This CDR3 spans 16 amino acids. V dropped 4 bases and J dropped 2; count of bases not matched to a gene: 6. Germline lookup yields CDR1 SGDLS and CDR2 YYNGEE. The CDR3 DNA reads as TGTGCCAGCAGCCCCGGACAGGGGTTGACTAATGAAAAACTGTTTTTT. As protein: CASSPGQGLTNEKLFF. Using reference TRBV9 and TRBJ1-4 for the parts outside the CDR3, the full variable domain is DSGVTQTPKHLITATGQRVTLRCSPRSGDLSVYWYQQSLDQGLQFLIQYYNGEERAKGNILERFSAQQFPDLHSELNLSSLELGDSALYFCASSPGQGLTNEKLFFGSGTQLSVL.

The gene calls are TRBV25-1 and TRBJ1-1; D ambiguous. Germline V CDR1 and CDR2: MGHDK, SYGVNS. This CDR3 comprises 14 residues. Trimming cost V 5 bases and J 8 bases, with 18 bases left between them. The CDR3 DNA is TGTGCCAGCAGTAATCCCTACACAGAGAAAGAAGCTTTCTTT. Protein product: CASSNPYTEKEAFF.

This sequence joins TRBV6-6 and TRBJ1-1; TRBD1 agrees at 8 bases. The CDR3 contains 15 residues. Germline lookup yields CDR1 MNHNY and CDR2 SVGAGI (reference sequence). With V trimmed by 4 bases and J by 1 base, 5 bases remained unmatched. The CDR3, as DNA: TGTGCCAGCAGTTCTACCGGACAGGGGAACACTGAAGCTTTCTTT. Translation: CASSSTGQGNTEAFF.

This clone was found once. V gene TRBV10-3 combines with J gene TRBJ2-7, with D possibly TRBD1 on 6 matching bases. Germline lookup yields CDR1 ENHRY and CDR2 SYGVKD. The length of the CDR3 is 13 residues. With 6 bases removed from V and 3 bases from J, the gap between germline ends came to 12 bases. The DNA for the CDR3 is TGTGCCATCAGCGCAGGGGACGGCTACGAGCAGTACTTC. It specifies CAISAGDGYEQYF.

The J gene is TRBJ1-1, the V gene TRBV5-1; a weak D match, TRBD1 (5 bases). V was cut by 0 bases and J by 4 bases, with 19 bases left in between. This CDR3 is 17 amino acids long. The germline CDR1 and CDR2 sequences are SGHRS and YFSETQ. The CDR3 protein is CASSLGGWLQGGTEAFF. The CDR3 nucleotides read TGCGCCAGCAGCTTGGGAGGGTGGTTGCAGGGAGGCACTGAAGCTTTCTTT.

This clone has just a few counts. The rearrangement links TRBV4-3 to TRBJ2-1, with 9 bases identical to TRBD2. The CDR3 extends over 18 amino acids. Germline V gene data show CDR1 as LGHNA and CDR2 as YSLEER. Trimming took 1 base from V and 2 from J; bases not matched to a gene: 9. The CDR3 DNA is TGCGCCAGCAGCCAAGGTTCCTTTGGCGGGGGGGCCTACAATGAGCAGTTCTTC. Protein product: CASSQGSFGGGAYNEQFF.

This clone showed up just once. The genes are TRBV5-6 and TRBJ2-3; D uncertain. The CDR3 has 14 amino acids. The germline CDR1 and CDR2 sequences are SGHDT and YYEEEE. V lost 4 bases to trimming and J lost 4 bases, with 13 bases between them. CDR3 in DNA: TGTGCCAGCAGCCTGTTCAATCGGGCAGATACGCAGTATTTT. Amino acids: CASSLFNRADTQYF.

The J gene is TRBJ1-3, the V gene TRBV18; 8 bases are shared with TRBD1. In germline, CDR1 is KGHSH, CDR2 LQKENI. The trim removed 5 bases at V and 0 bases at J, leaving 6 bases unmatched. This CDR3 region has 16 residues. CDR3: CASSARQGPSGNTIYF. CDR3 DNA: TGTGCCAGCTCAGCGAGACAGGGGCCCTCTGGAAACACCATATATTTT.

V and J are TRBV18 and TRBJ1-1; D is unclear. From germline, CDR1 is KGHSH and CDR2 LQKENI. The CDR3 sequence is 15 residues long. V lost 0 bases and J 0 bases, leaving 8 bases between the germline ends. Here the CDR3 reads CASSPPVSVNTEAFF. Written as DNA, the CDR3 is TGTGCCAGCTCACCACCGGTCAGCGTGAACACTGAAGCTTTCTTT.

The rearrangement uses TRBV5-1 and TRBJ2-1; TRBD2 matches at 8 bases. Trimming at V came to 5 bases and at J to 4 bases, leaving 5 bases not matched to a gene. Germline values: CDR1 SGHRS, CDR2 YFSETQ. The CDR3 has 14 residues. CDR3 residues: CASSLAGTYNEQFF. CDR3 DNA sequence: TGCGCCAGCAGTCTAGCGGGCACATACAATGAGCAGTTCTTC.

The gene calls are TRBV15 and TRBJ2-7; weak D call: TRBD2 (6 bases). V shed 1 base and J shed 2 bases, with 15 bases lying between them. The V gene's germline CDR1 is LNHNV and CDR2 YYDKDF (reference sequence). The CDR3 has 16 amino acids. CDR3 sequence (DNA): TGTGCCACCAGCAGAGTCGGAGCGGGTGCCCCCTACGAGCAGTACTTC. Protein sequence: CATSRVGAGAPYEQYF.

The chain is built from TRBV5-5 and TRBJ2-7; 7 positions agree with TRBD1. V lost 4 bases and J lost 1; bases outside the gene matches: 11. The CDR3 sequence is 16 residues long. The V gene's germline CDR1 is SGHKS and CDR2 YYEKEE (reference sequence). Here the CDR3 DNA reads TGTGCCAGCAGCCAGTCGATACAGGGGTTATCCTACGAGCAGTACTTC. This translates into CASSQSIQGLSYEQYF.

The chain recombines TRBV19 with TRBJ1-4, with D tentatively TRBD1 (6 bases). The germline gives CDR1 LNHDA, CDR2 SQIVND (reference sequence). The CDR3 loop spans 15 amino acids. The V and J ends lost 4 bases and 3 bases respectively, with 12 bases between them. CDR3 in amino acids: CASSTSGGPNEKLFF. The CDR3 coding sequence is TGTGCCAGTAGTACAAGCGGGGGGCCTAATGAAAAACTGTTTTTT.

This clone came up a few times. The chain joins TRBV10-3 to TRBJ2-7; the D gene is possibly TRBD1 (6 bases). V lost 11 bases to trimming and J lost 0 bases, with 17 bases between them. The CDR3 has 14 residues. In germline, CDR1 is ENHRY, CDR2 SYGVKD. In DNA form, the CDR3 reads TGTGCCGCAGGGTACAGGGCAGACTCCTACGAGCAGTACTTC. This sequence encodes CAAGYRADSYEQYF.

The chain links TRBV6-1 to TRBJ1-2; D possibly corresponds to TRBD1 (6 bases). The germline V and J ends were trimmed by 2 bases and 4 bases, with 14 bases remaining between them. Per germline, CDR1 MNHNS and CDR2 SASEGT. The CDR3 has 15 residues. The CDR3 sequence is CASSERGGVGYGYTF. In DNA, the CDR3 is TGTGCCAGCAGTGAACGGGGGGGCGTCGGCTATGGCTACACCTTC.

This clone was seen once. This chain connects TRBV5-4 to TRBJ1-2; 10 nucleotides agree with TRBD1. Germline V CDR1 and CDR2: SGHNT, YYREEE (reference sequence). The CDR3 consists of 14 residues. Unmatched junction bases numbered 0, after V lost 0 bases and J lost 4 bases. In nucleotides, the CDR3 is TGTGCCAGCAGCTTGGGGACAGGGGGCTATGGCTACACCTTC. It is translated as CASSLGTGGYGYTF.

In regard to this clone: One end of the junction does not line up with germline, which may come from a read error. The CDR3 spells CASRRDRALVF. CDR3 nucleotides: TGTGCCAGCAGGCGGGACCGAGCGTTGGTTTTT. The chain joins TRBV2 to TRBJ1-4, with D possibly matching TRBD1 (5 bases). The CDR3 totals 11 residues. Looked up from germline, CDR1 is SNHLY and CDR2 is FYNNEI.

This clone was detected only once. The chain combines TRBV27 with TRBJ2-7; 14 bases match TRBD2. In germline, CDR1 is MNHEY, CDR2 SMNVEV (reference sequence). This CDR3 spans 14 amino acids. The V and J ends lost 7 bases and 5 bases, in that order; junction bases with no gene match: 4. CDR3 bases: TGTGCCAGCAAACCGGGACTAGCGGGGGACGAGCAGTACTTC. It encodes CASKPGLAGDEQYF.

The chain carries TRBV5-1 and TRBJ2-3; TRBD2 matches 8 bases. This CDR3 is built from 15 residues. Germline V CDR1 and CDR2: SGHRS, YFSETQ. Trimming at V came to 0 bases and at J to 1 base, leaving 1 base not matched to a gene. For the CDR3, the DNA is TGCGCCAGCAGCTTGGAAGCGGGGGGCACAGATACGCAGTATTTT. It specifies CASSLEAGGTDTQYF.

The chain is built from TRBV4-1 and TRBJ2-1; D perhaps matches TRBD2 (6 bases). The V and J ends lost 3 bases and 9 bases respectively, with 12 bases between them. CDR3 length equals 13 residues. Germline CDR1 reads MGHRA; CDR2 reads YSYEKL. Written as DNA, the CDR3 is TGCGCCAGCAGCCAGGGTCTGCGGGGTGAGCAGTTCTTC. Translation: CASSQGLRGEQFF.